The TCR beta chain under discussion was sequenced for a study of blood T cells in healthy people across ages. The germline V gene has CDR1 KGHDR and CDR2 SFDVKD. The CDR3 contains 13 residues. Combining a sample-barcoded 5' primer with a J-beta primer mix, a second PCR ran for 7 to 11 cycles. TCRdb re-called the 5' RACE reads through MiXCR, storing one row per CDR3 protein. The sample carries 1.5 million to 2 million distinct CDR3 sequences, 25% to 30% recorded once. Worth noting for this clonotype: With a much larger clone just one base away, this may be a read error.

Approximately 9.4 milliliters was the volume of peripheral blood drawn from each donor. The sample comprised blood. The rearrangement uses TRBV24-1 and TRBJ1-2; possible D gene TRBD1, 6 bases. The TCR originated in a woman aged 30 to 39 in good health. The CDR3 spells CATSASTGFGYAF. The CDR3 DNA is TGTGCCACCAGTGCCTCGACAGGTTTTGGCTACGCCTTC.